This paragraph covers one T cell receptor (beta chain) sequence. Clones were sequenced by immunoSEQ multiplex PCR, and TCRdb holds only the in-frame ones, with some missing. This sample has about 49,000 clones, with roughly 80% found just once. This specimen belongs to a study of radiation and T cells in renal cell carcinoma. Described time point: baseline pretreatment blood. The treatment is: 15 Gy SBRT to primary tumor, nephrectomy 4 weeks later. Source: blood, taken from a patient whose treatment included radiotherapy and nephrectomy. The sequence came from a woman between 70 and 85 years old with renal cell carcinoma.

The CDR3 bases are TGCGCCAGCAGCTTGGACAGGGGGACCACTGAAGCTTTCTTT. This gives the protein CASSLDRGTTEAFF. V and J are TRBV5-1 and TRBJ1-1; 8 positions agree with TRBD1. The CDR3 extends over 14 amino acids. With V trimmed by 0 bases and J by 4 bases, 2 bases remained unmatched. Germline CDR1 and CDR2: SGHRS and YFSETQ.